This record concerns one T cell receptor beta chain sequence. Mouse names are used for the genes. The DNA ends 1 residue before the CDR3 does, and the rest of the CDR3 is filled in from the germline J gene. These data come from a study of tissue T cells after allogeneic stem cell transplantation. The table came from immunoSEQ multiplex PCR; TCRdb's copy has only in-frame clones and leaves some out. Here the sample spans tens of thousands of clones, roughly two thirds being singletons. Trimming took 2 bases from V and 4 from J; bases not matched to a gene: 4. Germline-derived CDR1 and CDR2 are NNHNN and SYGAGS (reference sequence). This CDR3 has 14 amino acids.

Input material: blood. The sequence was obtained from a female BALB/c mouse in good health. For this strain, the MHC haplotype corresponds to H2-d. The chain recombines TRBV13-2 with TRBJ2-7; 9 nucleotides agree with TRBD2. CDR3 residues: CASGERDWEYEQYF. The sequenced part of the CDR3 DNA is TGTGCCAGCGGTGAAAGGGACTGGGAGTATGAACAGTAC.